This is a list of T cell receptor beta chains from one sample in a study of blood T cells in healthy people across ages. TCRdb redid the calling of the 5' RACE reads with MiXCR, one entry per CDR3 protein. Of roughly 2 million distinct CDR3 sequences listed, 40% to 55% are singletons. Material: blood. The receptors here all came from a middle-aged woman in good health. Each CDR3 is given with its conserved first and last residue. Each record gives: CDR3 protein, CDR3 DNA, J gene, D gene, V gene, clone size. The D gene is left open where the match is weak. Only some rows state a clone size, as once, few, many or a class for expanded clones.

CASREGGGNRDGYTF TGTGCCAGCCGAGAGGGCGGGGGCAACCGTGATGGCTACACCTTC TRBJ1-2 - TRBV5-6 few
CASSLWMNTEAFF TGTGCCAGCAGCTTATGGATGAACACTGAAGCTTTCTTT TRBJ1-1 - TRBV7-2 -
CASSLGLAGGPTYNEQFF TGTGCCAGCAGTCTAGGACTAGCGGGGGGTCCGACCTACAATGAGCAGTTCTTC TRBJ2-1 TRBD2 TRBV27 -
CASSQWDRSDGYTF TGTGCCAGCAGCCAATGGGACAGAAGTGATGGCTACACCTTC TRBJ1-2 TRBD1 TRBV3-1 -
CASSLNAGGTPYEQYF TGTGCCAGCAGCTTAAACGCGGGGGGGACCCCCTACGAGCAGTACTTC TRBJ2-7 TRBD2 TRBV7-2 -
CATSRAVGTANGYTF TGTGCCACCAGCAGGGCCGTCGGGACGGCAAATGGCTACACCTTC TRBJ1-2 - TRBV15 once
CAGSFLTGAAYEQYF TGTGCCGGCAGTTTCCTGACAGGGGCAGCCTACGAGCAGTACTTC TRBJ2-7 TRBD1 TRBV28 -
CSAWAGVGAYGYTF TGCAGTGCCTGGGCCGGGGTAGGGGCCTATGGCTACACCTTC TRBJ1-2 - TRBV20-1 -
CASSQEAGRNQPQHF TGTGCCAGCAGTCAAGAAGCAGGGAGGAATCAGCCCCAGCATTTT TRBJ1-5 - TRBV6-1 -
CASSPGLFAGDSYNEQFF TGCGCCAGCAGCCCCGGTCTATTTGCGGGGGACTCCTACAATGAGCAGTTCTTC TRBJ2-1 TRBD2 TRBV5-1 -
CASIGQGAGYGYTF TGCGCCAGCATAGGACAGGGGGCAGGCTATGGCTACACCTTC TRBJ1-2 TRBD1 TRBV10-2 -
CASGWTSGIGTDTQYF TGCGCCAGCGGATGGACTAGCGGGATCGGCACAGATACGCAGTATTTT TRBJ2-3 TRBD2 TRBV4-3 few
CASSRGFVNEQFF TGCGCCAGCAGCCGGGGGTTTGTCAATGAGCAGTTCTTC TRBJ2-1 - TRBV4-3 -
CSAPFDRGLREKLFF TGCAGTGCCCCGTTTGACAGGGGGCTGCGTGAAAAACTGTTTTTT TRBJ1-4 TRBD1 TRBV20-1 -
CATSVGLLGDTQYF TGTGCCACCAGTGTTGGCTTATTAGGAGATACGCAGTATTTT TRBJ2-3 - TRBV24-1 -
CASSETGAGYGYTF TGTGCCAGCAGTGAAACAGGGGCAGGCTATGGCTACACCTTC TRBJ1-2 TRBD1 TRBV25-1 -
CSASLAGARILQTQYF TGCAGTGCTAGCCTAGCGGGGGCTCGAATCCTACAGACCCAGTACTTC TRBJ2-5 TRBD2 TRBV20-1 -
CSVEDLSETQYF TGCAGCGTTGAAGATCTTTCAGAGACCCAGTACTTC TRBJ2-5 - TRBV29-1 -
CASIPGRAAVTLYNSPLHF TGTGCCAGCATCCCGGGTAGGGCGGCAGTAACTCTATATAATTCACCCCTCCACTTT TRBJ1-6 - TRBV28 -
CAIGQSDTEAFF TGTGCCATCGGACAATCGGACACTGAAGCTTTCTTT TRBJ1-1 - TRBV10-3 few
CASSSGTRENIQYF TGCGCCAGCAGCTCCGGGACTAGAGAAAACATTCAGTACTTC TRBJ2-4 TRBD2 TRBV5-1 -
CANSRELGSSSPLHF TGCGCCAACAGTAGGGAGTTGGGTTCGAGTTCACCCCTCCACTTT TRBJ1-6 - TRBV5-1 -
CASSLTPGQGAFGEQFF TGTGCCAGCAGCTTAACCCCGGGACAGGGGGCTTTCGGTGAGCAGTTCTTC TRBJ2-1 TRBD1 TRBV11-2 few
CASSPPNSGETSDTQYF TGTGCCAGCAGCCCCCCTAATTCGGGGGAGACCTCAGATACGCAGTATTTT TRBJ2-3 - TRBV7-2 -
CASSHGTGVQETQYF TGCGCCAGCAGCCACGGGACTGGAGTACAAGAGACCCAGTACTTC TRBJ2-5 - TRBV5-1 many
CATSDSGVHEQYF TGTGCCACCAGTGATAGTGGGGTCCACGAGCAGTACTTC TRBJ2-7 - TRBV24-1 -
CASRPRALNEKLFF TGTGCCAGCAGGCCCAGGGCCCTTAATGAAAAACTGTTTTTT TRBJ1-4 - TRBV6-2/TRBV6-3 -
CASSWETGGIGTGANVLTF TGCGCCAGCAGCTGGGAGACAGGGGGGATTGGCACTGGGGCCAACGTCCTGACTTTC TRBJ2-6 TRBD1 TRBV5-1 few
CASSLETAEDTQYF TGCGCCAGCAGCTTGGAAACAGCGGAAGATACGCAGTATTTT TRBJ2-3 - TRBV5-1 few